This entry describes one T cell receptor (beta chain). The target antigen is unknown. This record comes from a study of memory CD4+ T cells and cytomegalovirus serostatus. Overall study: Of the healthy Belgian adults, 9 or 10 were CMV seropositive and 20 to 30 seronegative.

Single viable CD3+CD4+CD8-CD45RO+ cells were sorted as the memory CD4+ T cells. The study's findings and limits: The CMV-associated TCR signature appears largely within the CD4+ memory repertoire.

The CDR3 contains 15 residues. CDR1 SEHNR and CDR2 FQNEAQ come from the germline V gene (reference sequence). Deletions cut 5 bases from V and 7 bases from J, with 21 bases between. Measured with immunoSEQ multiplex PCR; TCRdb has only the in-frame clones, and not every one. Seen here are about 100,000 clones, roughly 80% observed once, and the top ten hold roughly 4%. The source material was memory CD4+ T cells from blood. The sequence was obtained from an adult in good health and CMV-seropositive. The chain links TRBV7-9 to TRBJ2-7; D might be TRBD2 (7 bases). CDR3 coding DNA: TGTGCCAGCAGCCCGGGGGCTAGCGGCACCGGGGAGCAGTACTTC. Protein sequence: CASSPGASGTGEQYF.